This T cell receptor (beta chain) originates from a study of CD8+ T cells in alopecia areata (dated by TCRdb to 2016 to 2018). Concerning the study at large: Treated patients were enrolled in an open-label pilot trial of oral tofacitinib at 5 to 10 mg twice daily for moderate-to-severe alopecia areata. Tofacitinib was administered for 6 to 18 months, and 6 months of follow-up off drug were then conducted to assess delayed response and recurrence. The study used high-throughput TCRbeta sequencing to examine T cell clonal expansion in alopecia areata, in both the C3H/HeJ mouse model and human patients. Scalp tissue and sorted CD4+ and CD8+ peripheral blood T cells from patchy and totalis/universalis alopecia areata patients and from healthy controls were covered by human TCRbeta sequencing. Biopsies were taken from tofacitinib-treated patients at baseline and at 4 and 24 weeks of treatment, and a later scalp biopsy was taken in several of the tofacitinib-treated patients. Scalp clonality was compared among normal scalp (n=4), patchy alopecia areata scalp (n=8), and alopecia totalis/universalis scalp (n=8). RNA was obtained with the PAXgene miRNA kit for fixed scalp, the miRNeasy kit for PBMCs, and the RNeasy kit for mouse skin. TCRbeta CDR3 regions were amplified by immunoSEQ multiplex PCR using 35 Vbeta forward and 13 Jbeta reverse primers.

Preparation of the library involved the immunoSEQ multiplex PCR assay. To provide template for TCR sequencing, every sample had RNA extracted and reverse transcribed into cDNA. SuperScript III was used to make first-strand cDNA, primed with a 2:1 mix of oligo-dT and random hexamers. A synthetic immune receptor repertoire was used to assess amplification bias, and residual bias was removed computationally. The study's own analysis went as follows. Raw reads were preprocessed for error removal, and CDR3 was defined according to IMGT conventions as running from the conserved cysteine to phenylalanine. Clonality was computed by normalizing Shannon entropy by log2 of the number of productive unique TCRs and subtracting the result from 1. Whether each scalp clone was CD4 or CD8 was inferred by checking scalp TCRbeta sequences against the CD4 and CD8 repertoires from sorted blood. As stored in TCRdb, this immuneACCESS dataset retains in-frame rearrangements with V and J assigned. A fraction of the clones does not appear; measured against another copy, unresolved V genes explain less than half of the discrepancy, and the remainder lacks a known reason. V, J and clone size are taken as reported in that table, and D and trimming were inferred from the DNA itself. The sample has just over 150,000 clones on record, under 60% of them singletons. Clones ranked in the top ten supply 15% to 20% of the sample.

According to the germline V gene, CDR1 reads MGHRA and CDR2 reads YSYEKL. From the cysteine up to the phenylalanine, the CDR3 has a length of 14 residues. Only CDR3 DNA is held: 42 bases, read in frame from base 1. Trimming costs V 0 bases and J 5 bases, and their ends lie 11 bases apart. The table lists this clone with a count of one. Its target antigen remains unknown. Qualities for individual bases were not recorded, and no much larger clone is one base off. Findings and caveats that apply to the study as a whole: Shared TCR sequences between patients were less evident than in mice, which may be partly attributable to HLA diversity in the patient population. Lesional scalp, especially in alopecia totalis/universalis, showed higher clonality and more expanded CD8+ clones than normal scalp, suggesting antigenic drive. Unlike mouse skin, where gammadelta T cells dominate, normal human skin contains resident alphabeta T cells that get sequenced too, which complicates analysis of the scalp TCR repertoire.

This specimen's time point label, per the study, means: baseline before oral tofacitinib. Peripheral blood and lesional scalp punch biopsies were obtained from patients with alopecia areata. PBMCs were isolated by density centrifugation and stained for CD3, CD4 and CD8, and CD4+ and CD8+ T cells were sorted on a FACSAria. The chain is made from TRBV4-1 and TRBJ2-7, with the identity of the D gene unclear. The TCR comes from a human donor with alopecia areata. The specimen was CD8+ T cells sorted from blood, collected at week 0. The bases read TGCGCCAGCAGCCAAGATTCGAACAGCGACGAGCAGTACTTC. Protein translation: CASSQDSNSDEQYF.